The 14 T cell receptor beta chains reported below all come from one sample, sequenced in a study of cytomegalovirus exposure and HLA in healthy donors. The PCR made use of 60 Vbeta and 13 Jbeta primers. The data were produced by immunoSEQ multiplex PCR, yet TCRdb's version contains in-frame clones alone and is incomplete. The sample holds about 76,000 clones, 81% seen once. Sequencing was performed on PBMCs. The receptors stem from a woman aged 30 to 39 in good health and CMV-seronegative.

The V gene is TRBV5-1, the J gene TRBJ2-1; tentatively, D is TRBD2 (6 bases). Germline V gene sequence: CDR1 SGHRS, CDR2 YFSETQ. Trimming left V 4 bases short and J 5 bases short, with 25 bases between. The CDR3 runs to 18 residues. The CDR3 coding sequence is TGCGCCAGCAGCCCCCTTGTTCCGAGGCGGGGCACCCACAATGAGCAGTTCTTC. Protein: CASSPLVPRRGTHNEQFF.

This sequence joins TRBV7-2 and TRBJ1-1, with D tentatively TRBD1 (6 bases). Trimming took off 5 bases at V and 5 bases at J, with 15 bases between the two ends. CDR3 length: 14 residues. CDR1 and CDR2 from the germline V gene are SGHTA and FQGNSA. This CDR3 reads CASSPDRTGTEAFF. In DNA form, the CDR3 reads TGTGCCAGCAGCCCCGACAGGACGGGTACTGAAGCTTTCTTT.

The chain has TRBV7-2 and TRBJ2-2; 7 nucleotides agree with TRBD2. This CDR3 has 15 residues. Germline loops: CDR1 SGHTA, CDR2 FQGNSA. V lost 5 bases and J lost 2; bases outside the gene matches: 5. CDR3 coding DNA: TGTGCCAGCAGCGCCAGCGGGGCTAACACCGGGGAGCTGTTTTTT. Amino acids: CASSASGANTGELFF.

The J gene is TRBJ2-7, the V gene TRBV18; 7 bases are a match to TRBD2. This CDR3 is built from 16 residues. J gave up 0 bases and V 3 bases, and 8 bases lay outside the gene matches. Looked up from germline, CDR1 is KGHSH and CDR2 is LQKENI. The CDR3 here is CASSPAWGGSSYEQYF. CDR3 coding DNA: TGTGCCAGCTCACCGGCCTGGGGCGGGAGCTCCTACGAGCAGTACTTC.

Written as DNA, the CDR3 is TGTGCCAGCAGCTTAGGCCTCGGGGGGAACACTGAAGCTTTCTTT. Translation gives CASSLGLGGNTEAFF. This chain uses TRBV13 with TRBJ1-1; D is perhaps TRBD1 (5 bases). V was shortened by 0 bases and J by 1 base, with 9 bases between the two germline ends. The germline gives CDR1 PRHDT, CDR2 FYEKMQ (reference sequence). The CDR3 consists of 15 residues.

The genes are TRBV7-2 and TRBJ2-7; 12 bases align to TRBD2. In germline, CDR1 is SGHTA, CDR2 FQGNSA. V dropped 1 base and J dropped 1; count of bases not matched to a gene: 8. This CDR3 is built from 18 residues. The DNA of the CDR3 is TGTGCCAGCAGCTTAGGACTAGCGGGAGCCCCCAATTCCTACGAGCAGTACTTC. This translates into CASSLGLAGAPNSYEQYF. Complete variable domain (other parts from reference TRBV7-2 and TRBJ2-7): GAGVSQSPSNKVTEKGKDVELRCDPISGHTALYWYRQSLGQGLEFLIYFQGNSAPDKSGLPSDRFSAERTGGSVSTLTIQRTQQEDSAVYLCASSLGLAGAPNSYEQYFGPGTRLTVT.

V gene TRBV7-9 combines with J gene TRBJ2-1, with D tentatively TRBD2 (6 bases). Germline values: CDR1 SEHNR, CDR2 FQNEAQ (reference sequence). This CDR3 is 14 amino acids long. The V gene lost 0 bases and the J gene lost 12 bases, with 15 bases spanning the gap. The CDR3 DNA is TGTGCCAGCAGCTTAGCGGTGGAGGGGCAAAGGCAGTTCTTC. Its protein product is CASSLAVEGQRQFF.

CDR3 sequence: CASSQEGQGGNEKLFF. The CDR3 DNA follows: TGTGCCAGCAGCCAAGAGGGACAGGGGGGTAATGAAAAACTGTTTTTT. The chain joins TRBV4-2 to TRBJ1-4; 11 bases line up with TRBD1. The CDR3 is made up of 16 amino acids. CDR1 and CDR2 (germline): LGHNA, YNFKEQ. The J segment lost 4 bases and the V segment lost 0 bases, leaving 1 base of the junction unmatched.

The chain recombines TRBV5-1 with TRBJ2-7; 10 positions match TRBD1. This CDR3 has 17 residues. V shed 0 bases and J 3 bases; nucleotides not matched to a gene: 9. Germline CDR1 is SGHRS and CDR2 is YFSETQ. CDR3 residues: CASSLGILGTGDYEQYF. CDR3 DNA sequence: TGCGCCAGCAGCTTGGGTATACTTGGGACAGGGGACTACGAGCAGTACTTC.

The V call is TRBV11-3, the J call TRBJ1-5; tentatively, D is TRBD1 (5 bases). Germline V gives CDR1 SGHNT, CDR2 YENEEA. V was clipped by 0 bases and J by 0 bases, with 15 bases between them. The CDR3 has 18 residues. The CDR3 reads CASSLEPTERHSNQPQHF. The CDR3 DNA reads as TGTGCCAGCAGCTTAGAACCGACAGAACGGCATAGCAATCAGCCCCAGCATTTT.

CDR3 loop: CASRGLARLPGELFF. The DNA for the CDR3 is TGTGCCAGTAGAGGACTAGCGAGACTCCCCGGGGAGCTGTTTTTT. The J gene is TRBJ2-2, the V gene TRBV19, with 9 bases lining up with TRBD2. Germline CDR1 and CDR2: LNHDA and SQIVND (reference sequence). Unmatched junction bases numbered 8, after V lost 6 bases and J lost 6 bases. The CDR3 contains 15 residues.

The J gene is TRBJ2-1, the V gene TRBV10-3, with D perhaps TRBD2 (5 bases). This CDR3 contains 17 residues. The germline V and J ends were trimmed by 10 bases and 7 bases, with 29 bases remaining between them. From germline, CDR1 is ENHRY and CDR2 SYGVKD. DNA for the CDR3: TGTGCCACCTCTCCGGCAGTAGCGAGACTCCGAAGTAATGAGCAGTTCTTC. Translated, it gives CATSPAVARLRSNEQFF.

The chain recombines TRBV10-3 with TRBJ1-1, with 7 bases identical to TRBD1. This CDR3 region has 18 residues. Germline V lookup: CDR1 ENHRY, CDR2 SYGVKD. V lost 2 bases, J lost 0 bases, and 12 bases stayed unmatched. CDR3 residues: CAISEPGRGSYLNTEAFF. CDR3 coding DNA: TGTGCCATCAGTGAGCCCGGCAGGGGGTCTTACTTGAACACTGAAGCTTTCTTT.

This sequence joins TRBV2 and TRBJ1-1; weak D call: TRBD1 (6 bases). V was clipped by 0 bases and J by 2 bases, with 13 bases between them. Germline lookup yields CDR1 SNHLY and CDR2 FYNNEI. The CDR3 is made up of 16 amino acids. The CDR3 nucleotides read TGTGCCAGCAGTGAAGCGCTAGGACAGATAAACACTGAAGCTTTCTTT. Protein product: CASSEALGQINTEAFF. Using reference TRBV2 and TRBJ1-1 for the parts outside the CDR3, the full variable domain is EPEVTQTPSHQVTQMGQEVILRCVPISNHLYFYWYRQILGQKVEFLVSFYNNEISEKSEIFDDQFSVERPDGSNFTLKIRSTKLEDSAMYFCASSEALGQINTEAFFGQGTRLTVV.